This is a list of T cell receptor beta chains from one sample in a study of ipilimumab plus nivolumab after autologous stem cell transplantation. Generated by immunoSEQ multiplex PCR, the TCRdb table keeps only in-frame clones and is missing some. The sample holds approximately 9,800 clones, 78% seen once. Source: PBMCs, taken in a trial of ipilimumab plus nivolumab as post-transplant consolidation. These receptors were taken from a male donor with diffuse large B-cell lymphoma. Both conserved end residues are part of each CDR3. Each record gives: V gene, D gene, J gene, CDR3 length, clone size, CDR3 protein, CDR3 DNA. A D gene is named only where the DNA matches it firmly. Where a row states a size, it is once, few, many or the class of an expanded clone; other rows omit it.

V gene: TRBV5-4
D gene: -
J gene: TRBJ1-1
CDR3 length: 13
clone size: medium-sized
CDR3 protein: CASSFRGRTEAFF
CDR3 DNA: TGTGCCAGCAGCTTTCGGGGGAGGACTGAAGCTTTCTTT

V gene: TRBV11-2
D gene: TRBD1
J gene: TRBJ2-5
CDR3 length: 15
clone size: -
CDR3 protein: CASSSLQGVQETQYF
CDR3 DNA: TGTGCCAGCAGCTCCCTACAGGGGGTACAAGAGACCCAGTACTTC

V gene: TRBV5-8
D gene: -
J gene: TRBJ2-3
CDR3 length: 8
clone size: -
CDR3 protein: CASSPWDF
CDR3 DNA: TGTGCCAGCAGCCCTTGGGATTTT

V gene: TRBV28
D gene: TRBD1
J gene: TRBJ2-7
CDR3 length: 15
clone size: few
CDR3 protein: CASSSLQGAGYEQYF
CDR3 DNA: TGTGCCAGCAGTTCACTCCAGGGGGCTGGGTACGAGCAGTACTTC

V gene: TRBV5-4
D gene: -
J gene: TRBJ2-2
CDR3 length: 15
clone size: -
CDR3 protein: CASSLASAHTGELFF
CDR3 DNA: TGTGCCAGCAGCTTGGCGTCCGCGCACACCGGGGAGCTGTTTTTT

V gene: TRBV28
D gene: -
J gene: TRBJ1-2
CDR3 length: 12
clone size: once
CDR3 protein: CASSRPFYGYTF
CDR3 DNA: TGTGCCAGCAGCAGGCCCTTCTATGGCTACACCTTC

V gene: TRBV4-1
D gene: TRBD2
J gene: TRBJ2-2
CDR3 length: 20
clone size: -
CDR3 protein: CASITRLLAGGPLNTGELFF
CDR3 DNA: TGCGCCAGCATAACAAGACTGTTAGCGGGGGGCCCCTTGAACACCGGGGAGCTGTTTTTT

V gene: TRBV5-6
D gene: TRBD1
J gene: TRBJ1-4
CDR3 length: 18
clone size: once
CDR3 protein: CASSTTGTGALHGEKLFF
CDR3 DNA: TGTGCCAGCAGCACGACCGGGACAGGGGCCCTGCATGGTGAAAAACTGTTTTTT

V gene: TRBV28
D gene: TRBD1
J gene: TRBJ1-6
CDR3 length: 14
clone size: -
CDR3 protein: CASSLTGVNSPLHF
CDR3 DNA: TGTGCCAGCAGTTTGACAGGGGTTAATTCACCCCTCCACTTT

V gene: TRBV5-1
D gene: TRBD2
J gene: TRBJ2-2
CDR3 length: 16
clone size: -
CDR3 protein: CASSPGLAGGTGELFF
CDR3 DNA: TGCGCCAGCAGCCCAGGGTTGGCGGGGGGCACCGGGGAGCTGTTTTTT

V gene: TRBV10-3
D gene: -
J gene: TRBJ2-2
CDR3 length: 14
clone size: -
CDR3 protein: CATTPVTNTGELFF
CDR3 DNA: TGTGCCACGACCCCGGTTACGAACACCGGGGAGCTGTTTTTT

V gene: TRBV5-1
D gene: TRBD1
J gene: TRBJ2-3
CDR3 length: 14
clone size: -
CDR3 protein: CASSPTGLSDTQYF
CDR3 DNA: TGCGCCAGCAGCCCGACAGGGCTATCGGATACGCAGTATTTT

V gene: TRBV5-6
D gene: -
J gene: TRBJ2-1
CDR3 length: 12
clone size: -
CDR3 protein: CASRITPSEQFF
CDR3 DNA: TGTGCCAGCAGGATTACCCCCTCCGAGCAGTTCTTC

V gene: TRBV6-5
D gene: TRBD1
J gene: TRBJ1-1
CDR3 length: 16
clone size: -
CDR3 protein: CASSYAGGGGNTEAFF
CDR3 DNA: TGTGCCAGCAGTTACGCAGGGGGCGGTGGGAACACTGAAGCTTTCTTT

V gene: TRBV4-1
D gene: -
J gene: TRBJ1-5
CDR3 length: 14
clone size: -
CDR3 protein: CASSLVEGQQPQHF
CDR3 DNA: TGCGCCAGCAGCCTCGTAGAGGGGCAACAGCCCCAGCATTTT

V gene: TRBV11-2
D gene: -
J gene: TRBJ1-5
CDR3 length: 13
clone size: once
CDR3 protein: CASSPTQGQPQHF
CDR3 DNA: TGTGCCAGCAGCCCCACACAGGGACAGCCCCAGCATTTT

V gene: TRBV13
D gene: TRBD2
J gene: TRBJ2-6
CDR3 length: 15
clone size: -
CDR3 protein: CASSWTSAGANVLTF
CDR3 DNA: TGTGCCAGCAGCTGGACTAGTGCTGGGGCCAACGTCCTGACTTTC

V gene: TRBV6-5
D gene: TRBD1
J gene: TRBJ1-2
CDR3 length: 13
clone size: once
CDR3 protein: CASRRRQGTGYTF
CDR3 DNA: TGTGCCAGCAGGAGGAGACAGGGGACTGGCTACACCTTC

V gene: TRBV27
D gene: -
J gene: TRBJ1-4
CDR3 length: 18
clone size: -
CDR3 protein: CASSFTVPAGVNNEKLFF
CDR3 DNA: TGTGCCAGCAGTTTTACGGTTCCGGCAGGGGTGAATAATGAAAAACTGTTTTTT

V gene: TRBV2
D gene: -
J gene: TRBJ1-1
CDR3 length: 12
clone size: few
CDR3 protein: CASIEGRAEAFF
CDR3 DNA: TGTGCCAGCATTGAGGGAAGGGCTGAAGCTTTCTTT

V gene: TRBV6-6
D gene: -
J gene: TRBJ1-3
CDR3 length: 15
clone size: -
CDR3 protein: CASSYFSSSGNTIYF
CDR3 DNA: TGTGCCAGCAGTTACTTTTCCTCCTCTGGAAACACCATATATTTT

V gene: TRBV18
D gene: -
J gene: TRBJ1-5
CDR3 length: 13
clone size: medium-sized
CDR3 protein: CASSQDRDQPQHF
CDR3 DNA: TGTGCCAGCTCACAGGACAGAGATCAGCCCCAGCATTTT

V gene: TRBV9
D gene: -
J gene: TRBJ2-3
CDR3 length: 18
clone size: -
CDR3 protein: CASSVGVPWGVSTDTQYF
CDR3 DNA: TGTGCCAGCAGCGTAGGGGTTCCTTGGGGAGTGAGCACAGATACGCAGTATTTT

V gene: TRBV28
D gene: TRBD1
J gene: TRBJ1-2
CDR3 length: 15
clone size: -
CDR3 protein: CASSLGDSVIYGYTF
CDR3 DNA: TGTGCCAGCAGCCTAGGGGACAGCGTAATATATGGCTACACCTTC

V gene: TRBV5-1
D gene: -
J gene: TRBJ2-6
CDR3 length: 14
clone size: few
CDR3 protein: CASSGLGGANVLTF
CDR3 DNA: TGCGCCAGCAGCGGTTTAGGTGGGGCCAACGTCCTGACTTTC

V gene: TRBV6-5
D gene: -
J gene: TRBJ2-2
CDR3 length: 13
clone size: -
CDR3 protein: CASSYTNTGELFF
CDR3 DNA: TGTGCCAGCAGCTACACGAACACCGGGGAGCTGTTTTTT

V gene: TRBV6-6
D gene: -
J gene: TRBJ2-5
CDR3 length: 16
clone size: -
CDR3 protein: CASSYSNPWGPETQYF
CDR3 DNA: TGTGCCAGCAGTTACTCGAATCCTTGGGGGCCAGAGACCCAGTACTTC

V gene: TRBV28
D gene: -
J gene: TRBJ2-1
CDR3 length: 15
clone size: -
CDR3 protein: CASSRRGNSYNEQFF
CDR3 DNA: TGTGCCAGCAGTCGCAGGGGAAACTCCTACAATGAGCAGTTCTTC

V gene: TRBV28
D gene: -
J gene: TRBJ1-5
CDR3 length: 12
clone size: -
CDR3 protein: CATTGSVQPQHF
CDR3 DNA: TGTGCCACCACAGGTTCGGTCCAGCCCCAGCATTTT

V gene: TRBV6-6
D gene: TRBD1
J gene: TRBJ1-4
CDR3 length: 15
clone size: -
CDR3 protein: CASSYTGTGVEKLFF
CDR3 DNA: TGTGCCAGCAGTTACACCGGGACAGGGGTTGAAAAACTGTTTTTT

V gene: TRBV2
D gene: TRBD2
J gene: TRBJ2-3
CDR3 length: 14
clone size: few
CDR3 protein: CASSPTSGTDTQYF
CDR3 DNA: TGTGCCAGCAGTCCGACTAGCGGCACAGATACGCAGTATTTT

V gene: TRBV18
D gene: TRBD2
J gene: TRBJ2-1
CDR3 length: 16
clone size: -
CDR3 protein: CASSRTSGGPDNEQFF
CDR3 DNA: TGTGCCAGCTCACGGACTAGCGGGGGGCCTGACAATGAGCAGTTCTTC

V gene: TRBV6-6
D gene: -
J gene: TRBJ2-2
CDR3 length: 14
clone size: once
CDR3 protein: CASSYQGGTGELFF
CDR3 DNA: TGTGCCAGCAGTTACCAGGGGGGTACCGGGGAGCTGTTTTTT

V gene: TRBV6-6
D gene: TRBD2
J gene: TRBJ2-1
CDR3 length: 15
clone size: -
CDR3 protein: CASSYVAGGIDEQFF
CDR3 DNA: TGTGCCAGCAGTTACGTAGCGGGGGGTATCGATGAGCAGTTCTTC

V gene: TRBV7-9
D gene: -
J gene: TRBJ1-2
CDR3 length: 8
clone size: -
CDR3 protein: CASSLVDF
CDR3 DNA: TGTGCCAGCAGCTTAGTGGACTTC

V gene: TRBV5-1
D gene: -
J gene: TRBJ2-2
CDR3 length: 13
clone size: -
CDR3 protein: CASSLGDVGELFF
CDR3 DNA: TGCGCCAGCAGCTTAGGGGACGTCGGGGAGCTGTTTTTT

V gene: TRBV9
D gene: -
J gene: TRBJ2-5
CDR3 length: 14
clone size: -
CDR3 protein: CASSVRGGTETQYF
CDR3 DNA: TGTGCCAGCAGCGTAAGGGGGGGGACGGAGACCCAGTACTTC

V gene: TRBV28
D gene: -
J gene: TRBJ2-3
CDR3 length: 15
clone size: few
CDR3 protein: CASSSTQPYEDTQYF
CDR3 DNA: TGTGCCAGCAGTTCTACGCAACCCTATGAAGATACGCAGTATTTT

V gene: TRBV7-9
D gene: -
J gene: TRBJ1-2
CDR3 length: 14
clone size: few
CDR3 protein: CASSLYGPNYGYTF
CDR3 DNA: TGTGCCAGCAGCTTGTACGGCCCTAACTATGGCTACACCTTC

V gene: TRBV7-3
D gene: TRBD2
J gene: TRBJ2-1
CDR3 length: 17
clone size: -
CDR3 protein: CASSLRPGLAGINEQFF
CDR3 DNA: TGTGCCAGCAGCTTAAGGCCCGGACTAGCGGGTATCAATGAGCAGTTCTTC

V gene: TRBV11-2
D gene: TRBD2
J gene: TRBJ2-3
CDR3 length: 16
clone size: -
CDR3 protein: CASSSGLALRTDTQYF
CDR3 DNA: TGTGCCAGCAGCTCCGGACTAGCGCTACGCACAGATACGCAGTATTTT

V gene: TRBV5-1
D gene: TRBD1
J gene: TRBJ1-1
CDR3 length: 15
clone size: once
CDR3 protein: CASSLGQGGYAEAFF
CDR3 DNA: TGCGCCAGCAGCTTGGGACAGGGGGGATACGCTGAAGCTTTCTTT

V gene: TRBV18
D gene: -
J gene: TRBJ1-6
CDR3 length: 13
clone size: -
CDR3 protein: CASFPGLNSPLHF
CDR3 DNA: TGTGCCAGCTTCCCGGGCCTCAATTCACCCCTCCACTTT

V gene: TRBV4-1
D gene: TRBD1
J gene: TRBJ2-3
CDR3 length: 15
clone size: few
CDR3 protein: CASSQGQGEIDTQYF
CDR3 DNA: TGCGCCAGCAGCCAGGGGCAGGGGGAGATAGATACGCAGTATTTT

V gene: TRBV7-9
D gene: -
J gene: TRBJ2-5
CDR3 length: 13
clone size: -
CDR3 protein: CASGLAGQETQYF
CDR3 DNA: TGTGCCTCGGGCCTGGCCGGCCAAGAGACCCAGTACTTC

V gene: TRBV10-3
D gene: TRBD1
J gene: TRBJ1-3
CDR3 length: 16
clone size: -
CDR3 protein: CAISERAGGSRDTIYF
CDR3 DNA: TGTGCCATCAGTGAAAGGGCAGGGGGCTCTCGAGACACCATATATTTT

V gene: TRBV9
D gene: -
J gene: TRBJ1-1
CDR3 length: 17
clone size: -
CDR3 protein: CASSHSTRRDMNTEAFF
CDR3 DNA: TGTGCCAGCAGCCACTCCACCCGACGGGACATGAACACTGAAGCTTTCTTT

V gene: TRBV28
D gene: -
J gene: TRBJ2-7
CDR3 length: 11
clone size: -
CDR3 protein: CASSLEYEQYF
CDR3 DNA: TGTGCCAGCAGTTTAGAATACGAGCAGTACTTC